The 20 T cell receptor beta chains below were found in one sample sequenced in a study of long-term antiretroviral therapy in people with HIV. Sequencing relied on immunoSEQ assay v3.0, run at survey level. Only in-frame clones appear in the TCRdb table, and some are missing; sequencing was by immunoSEQ multiplex PCR. Of roughly 16,000 clones listed, just over 85% are singletons. Source: unsorted PBMCs, taken roughly 2.3 years before starting antiretroviral therapy. The receptors were gathered from a woman in her twenties or thirties with HIV.

The chain couples TRBV4-1 to TRBJ2-3; D assignment may be TRBD1 or TRBD2 (6 bases each). The CDR3 spans 15 residues. V shed 0 bases and J shed 4 bases, with 11 bases lying between them. The germline V gene encodes CDR1 MGHRA and CDR2 YSYEKL. CDR3 amino acids: CASSQDTGASDTQYF. The CDR3, as DNA: TGCGCCAGCAGCCAAGATACGGGGGCCTCAGATACGCAGTATTTT.

The gene calls are TRBV5-4 and TRBJ1-1; D remains unclear. CDR3 length equals 13 residues. V lost 3 bases and J lost 8, with 14 bases in between. Germline CDR1 and CDR2: SGHNT and YYREEE (reference sequence). CDR3 sequence reads: CASSSWTVGEAFF. As DNA, the CDR3 is TGTGCCAGCAGCTCATGGACGGTCGGGGAAGCTTTCTTT.

The chain has TRBV25-1 and TRBJ2-7, with 8 bases fitting TRBD1. Losses at the gene ends were 3 bases for V and 2 bases for J; bases not matched to a gene: 6. From germline, CDR1 is MGHDK and CDR2 SYGVNS. This CDR3 is built from 15 residues. CDR3 nucleotides: TGTGCCAGCAGTGACCGACAGGGGCTGACCTACGAGCAGTACTTC. This translates into CASSDRQGLTYEQYF.

J is TRBJ2-2 and V is TRBV19; tentatively, D is TRBD1 or TRBD2 (5 bases each). Germline assignment: CDR1 LNHDA and CDR2 SQIVND (reference sequence). CDR3 length: 14 residues. V was shortened by 5 bases and J by 3 bases, with 10 bases between the two germline ends. CDR3: CASSWGKDTGELFF. CDR3 coding DNA: TGTGCCAGTAGTTGGGGGAAGGACACCGGGGAGCTGTTTTTT. Based on the CDR3 plus reference TRBV19 and TRBJ2-2, the full variable domain is DGGITQSPKYLFRKEGQNVTLSCEQNLNHDAMYWYRQDPGQGLRLIYYSQIVNDFQKGDIAEGYSVSREKKESFPLTVTSAQKNPTAFYLCASSWGKDTGELFFGEGSRLTVL.

This sequence joins TRBV7-2 and TRBJ2-5, with TRBD1 matching over 7 bases. The junction had 7 bases not matched to a gene; V was cut back by 5 bases and J by 4 bases. The CDR3 extends over 14 amino acids. Germline V lookup: CDR1 SGHTA, CDR2 FQGNSA. The CDR3 spells CASSPPTGTETQYF. Written as DNA, the CDR3 is TGTGCCAGCAGCCCGCCGACAGGGACAGAGACCCAGTACTTC. Combining the CDR3 with reference TRBV7-2 and TRBJ2-5 gives the whole variable domain GAGVSQSPSNKVTEKGKDVELRCDPISGHTALYWYRQSLGQGLEFLIYFQGNSAPDKSGLPSDRFSAERTGGSVSTLTIQRTQQEDSAVYLCASSPPTGTETQYFGPGTRLLVL.

The gene calls are TRBV28 and TRBJ1-5; no definite D call. The V gene lost 2 bases and the J gene lost 0 bases, with 8 bases spanning the gap. Germline lookup yields CDR1 MDHEN and CDR2 SYDVKM. The CDR3 covers 15 residues. The CDR3 is CASSLPSSSNQPQHF. CDR3 DNA sequence: TGTGCCAGCAGTTTACCCTCCAGTAGCAATCAGCCCCAGCATTTT.

This sequence joins TRBV4-3 and TRBJ1-1; maybe TRBD1 (5 bases). Germline V gene sequence: CDR1 LGHNA, CDR2 YSLEER. CDR3 size: 15 residues. Trimming pared 0 bases from V and 7 bases from J, leaving 15 bases between. In nucleotides, the CDR3 is TGCGCCAGCAGCCAAGATACCCACAGGACCCGTGAAGCTTTCTTT. It encodes CASSQDTHRTREAFF.

V usage is TRBV6-6 and J usage is TRBJ1-3, with D possibly TRBD1 on 5 matching bases. The germline V gene encodes CDR1 MNHNY and CDR2 SVGAGI (reference sequence). Trimming removed 7 bases from V and 4 bases from J, with 14 bases in between. This CDR3 has 14 amino acids. CDR3 bases: TGTGCCAGCATCCCCGGGACTTACGGAAACACCATATATTTT. Amino acid sequence: CASIPGTYGNTIYF.

Here the CDR3 DNA reads TGTGCCAGCAGCTTAGCGCGGGGCACCTACAATGAGCAGTTCTTC. Its protein product is CASSLARGTYNEQFF. The V call is TRBV11-2, the J call TRBJ2-1; weak D call: TRBD2 (6 bases). From germline, CDR1 is SGHAT and CDR2 FQNNGV. The germline V and J ends were trimmed by 1 base and 2 bases, with 9 bases remaining between them. The CDR3 loop spans 15 amino acids.

This clone appeared once. This chain joins TRBV10-3 and TRBJ2-3; D remains unclear. The CDR3 covers 12 residues. Germline loops: CDR1 ENHRY, CDR2 SYGVKD. Trimming left V 7 bases short and J 0 bases short, with 5 bases between. This CDR3 is CAITASTDTQYF. The CDR3, as DNA: TGTGCCATCACCGCTAGCACAGATACGCAGTATTTT.

The CDR3 DNA is TGCGCCAGCAGCCCCAGGGGTTCCTACAATGAGCAGTTCTTC. This translates into CASSPRGSYNEQFF. The gene calls are TRBV4-3 and TRBJ2-1, with a weak D call TRBD1 (6 bases). Germline V CDR1 and CDR2: LGHNA, YSLEER. This CDR3 is built from 14 residues. Trimming shortened V by 4 bases and J by 1 base, and 8 bases separated the two germline ends.

V usage is TRBV27 and J usage is TRBJ1-1, with D possibly being TRBD1 (6 bases). This CDR3 contains 15 residues. CDR1 and CDR2 (germline): MNHEY, SMNVEV (reference sequence). Trimming took off 5 bases at V and 8 bases at J, with 21 bases between the two ends. CDR3 DNA: TGTGCCAGCAGTGCAGGGGAAATGGCCAGGGAGGAAGCTTTCTTT. It specifies CASSAGEMAREEAFF.

The chain is built from TRBV19 and TRBJ2-3; D ambiguous. This CDR3 comprises 11 residues. Trimming removed 5 bases at V and 6 bases at J, with 6 bases between. Germline CDR1 reads LNHDA; CDR2 reads SQIVND (reference sequence). CDR3 loop: CASSLGDTQYF. Written as DNA, the CDR3 is TGTGCCAGTAGTTTGGGGGATACGCAGTATTTT.

The gene calls are TRBV29-1 and TRBJ2-5; D is perhaps TRBD2 (6 bases). Per germline, CDR1 SQVTM and CDR2 ANQGSEA. This CDR3 contains 13 residues. Trimming pared 6 bases from V and 0 bases from J, leaving 11 bases between. The CDR3 is CSVGRRDQETQYF. DNA of the CDR3: TGCAGCGTAGGGCGGAGGGACCAAGAGACCCAGTACTTC.

This clone was recorded once. The J gene is TRBJ2-1, the V gene TRBV5-1; no reliable D call. The CDR3 is 14 amino acids. V gave up 5 bases and J gave up 9 bases, with 18 bases separating them. From germline, CDR1 is SGHRS and CDR2 YFSETQ. CDR3 in amino acids: CASSGLGTLGEQFF. The CDR3 DNA sequence: TGCGCCAGCAGTGGCCTAGGTACCCTAGGTGAGCAGTTCTTC.

The chain couples TRBV9 to TRBJ2-5; the D gene is possibly TRBD2 (6 bases). Germline CDR1 SGDLS, CDR2 YYNGEE. V dropped 0 bases and J dropped 2 bases, with 11 bases sitting between them. This CDR3 is built from 15 residues. CDR3 bases: TGTGCCAGCAGCGTAGAGCACGGGGGACAAGAGACCCAGTACTTC. Translating gives CASSVEHGGQETQYF.

The CDR3 nucleotides read TGCAGTGCTAGGAACAGAGAGACCCAGTACTTC. The encoded protein is CSARNRETQYF. This chain uses TRBV20-1 with TRBJ2-5; no reliable D call. Per the germline V gene, CDR1 is DFQATT and CDR2 is SNEGSKA (reference sequence). Trimming removed 3 bases at V and 4 bases at J, with 6 bases between. CDR3 length: 11 residues.

The chain is built from TRBV4-1 and TRBJ1-2; a possible D gene is TRBD1 (5 bases). Per the germline V gene, CDR1 is MGHRA and CDR2 is YSYEKL. Trimming took 4 bases from V and 2 from J, leaving 17 bases between them. The CDR3 is made up of 16 amino acids. The CDR3 sequence: CASSPRGAMPNYGYTF. CDR3 DNA sequence: TGCGCCAGCAGCCCTAGGGGCGCGATGCCGAACTATGGCTACACCTTC.

The chain carries TRBV7-9 and TRBJ1-1; TRBD1 might be the D (5 bases). The V gene's germline CDR1 is SEHNR and CDR2 FQNEAQ (reference sequence). Trimming removed 3 bases from V and 1 base from J, with 12 bases in between. CDR3 length: 15 residues. DNA for the CDR3: TGTGCCAGCAGCTTGGCCGGGACGGCGAACACTGAAGCTTTCTTT. This translates into CASSLAGTANTEAFF.

The genes are TRBV9 and TRBJ2-5; D is undetermined. V was cut by 0 bases and J by 4 bases, with 10 bases left in between. CDR3 length: 14 amino acids. CDR1 SGDLS and CDR2 YYNGEE come from the germline V gene. This chain's CDR3 is CASSVEGLGETQYF. CDR3 sequence (DNA): TGTGCCAGCAGCGTAGAGGGCTTAGGAGAGACCCAGTACTTC.